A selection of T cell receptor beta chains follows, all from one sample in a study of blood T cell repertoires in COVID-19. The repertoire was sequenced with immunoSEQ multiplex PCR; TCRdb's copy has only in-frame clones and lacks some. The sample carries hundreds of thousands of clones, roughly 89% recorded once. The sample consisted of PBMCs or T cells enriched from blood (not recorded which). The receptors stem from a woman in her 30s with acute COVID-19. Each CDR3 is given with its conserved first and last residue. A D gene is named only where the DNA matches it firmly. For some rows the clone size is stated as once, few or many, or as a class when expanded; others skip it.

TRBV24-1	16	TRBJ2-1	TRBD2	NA	CATSDGTSGASNEQFF	TGTGCCACCAGTGATGGGACTAGCGGGGCCAGCAATGAGCAGTTCTTC
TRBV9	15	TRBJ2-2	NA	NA	CASSAADRPTGELFF	TGTGCCAGCAGCGCAGCAGACAGACCCACCGGGGAGCTGTTTTTT
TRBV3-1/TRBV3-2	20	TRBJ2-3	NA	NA	CASSQVLGGGPADRTDTQYF	TGTGCCAGCAGCCAAGTTCTTGGAGGGGGCCCTGCTGATCGCACAGATACGCAGTATTTT
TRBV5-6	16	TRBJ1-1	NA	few	CASKPRGRSLNTEAFF	TGTGCCAGCAAACCCAGGGGACGGTCTTTGAACACTGAAGCTTTCTTT
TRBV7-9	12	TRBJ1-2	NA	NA	CASSLQGKGYTF	TGTGCCAGCAGCTTACAGGGGAAGGGCTACACCTTC
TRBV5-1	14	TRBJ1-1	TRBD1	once	CASSLQGVLTEAFF	TGCGCCAGCAGCCTACAGGGGGTTCTCACTGAAGCTTTCTTT
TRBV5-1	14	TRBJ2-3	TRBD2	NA	CASTVGGSTDTQYF	TGCGCCAGCACGGTCGGGGGGAGCACAGATACGCAGTATTTT
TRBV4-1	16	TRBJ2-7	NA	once	CASSQDGAGGSYEQYF	TGCGCCAGCAGCCAGGATGGGGCAGGTGGTTCCTACGAGCAGTACTTC
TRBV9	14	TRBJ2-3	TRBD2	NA	CASSVAGGRDTQYF	TGTGCCAGCAGCGTGGCGGGGGGGCGAGATACGCAGTATTTT
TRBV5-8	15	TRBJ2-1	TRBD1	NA	CASSFRDRLQNEQFF	TGTGCCAGCAGTTTCCGGGACAGACTACAGAATGAGCAGTTCTTC
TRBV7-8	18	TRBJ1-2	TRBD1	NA	CASSSTSRGIGRDYGYTF	TGTGCCAGCAGCTCTACGTCCAGGGGGATTGGGCGGGACTATGGCTACACCTTC
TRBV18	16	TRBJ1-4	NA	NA	CASSRGGLTTNEKLFF	TGTGCCAGCTCCCGGGGGGGACTAACAACTAATGAAAAACTGTTTTTT
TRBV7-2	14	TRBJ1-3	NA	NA	CAEGESHSGNTIYF	TGTGCCGAGGGGGAGTCTCACTCTGGAAACACCATATATTTT
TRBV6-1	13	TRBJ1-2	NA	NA	CASSDFLKGGYTF	TGTGCCAGCAGTGATTTCCTTAAGGGGGGCTACACCTTC
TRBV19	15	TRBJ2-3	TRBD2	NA	CASQTSGTSTDTQYF	TGTGCCAGTCAAACTAGCGGGACTAGCACAGATACGCAGTATTTT
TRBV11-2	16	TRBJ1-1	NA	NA	CASSFGGGALVTEAFF	TGTGCCAGCAGCTTTGGGGGGGGCGCGTTAGTCACTGAAGCTTTCTTT
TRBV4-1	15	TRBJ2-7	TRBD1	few	CASSQIRDSDYEQYF	TGCGCCAGCAGCCAGATAAGGGACAGTGACTACGAGCAGTACTTC
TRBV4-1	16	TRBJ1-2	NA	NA	CASSPPGQGGDYGYTF	TGCGCCAGCAGCCCCCCCGGCCAGGGCGGGGACTATGGCTACACCTTC
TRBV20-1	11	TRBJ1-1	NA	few	CGPGGNTEAFF	TGCGGGCCGGGGGGGAACACTGAAGCTTTCTTT
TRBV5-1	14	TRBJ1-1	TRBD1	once	CASSFGQGNTEAFF	TGCGCCAGCAGCTTTGGACAGGGAAACACTGAAGCTTTCTTT
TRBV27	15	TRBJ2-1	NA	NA	CASSFDGGSYNEQFF	TGTGCCAGCAGTTTCGACGGGGGCTCCTACAATGAGCAGTTCTTC
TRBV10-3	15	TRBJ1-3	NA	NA	CAISESIDRGNTIYF	TGTGCCATCAGTGAGTCGATAGATCGTGGAAACACCATATATTTT
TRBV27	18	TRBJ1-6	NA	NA	CASSKQSSPGSYNSPLHF	TGTGCCAGCAGTAAACAAAGTAGCCCCGGCTCCTATAATTCACCCCTCCACTTT
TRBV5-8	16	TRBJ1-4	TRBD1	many	CASSPGGTAVNEKLFF	TGTGCCAGCAGCCCCGGAGGGACAGCTGTTAATGAAAAACTGTTTTTT
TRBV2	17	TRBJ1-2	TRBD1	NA	CASSVHPGQGVNYGYTF	TGTGCCAGCAGTGTCCACCCCGGACAGGGGGTTAACTATGGCTACACCTTC
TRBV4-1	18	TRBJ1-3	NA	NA	CASSQGFTGISSGNTIYF	TGCGCCAGCAGCCAAGGGTTTACAGGTATATCCTCTGGAAACACCATATATTTT
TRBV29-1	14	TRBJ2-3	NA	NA	CVGRGRGATDTQYF	TGCGTCGGCAGGGGTCGAGGGGCCACAGATACGCAGTATTTT
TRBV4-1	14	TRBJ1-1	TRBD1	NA	CASKWGQGFGEAFF	TGCGCCAGCAAGTGGGGACAGGGGTTTGGCGAAGCTTTCTTT
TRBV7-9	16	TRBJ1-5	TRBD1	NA	CASSPSGQAFNQPQHF	TGTGCCAGCAGCCCTTCCGGACAGGCGTTCAATCAGCCCCAGCATTTT
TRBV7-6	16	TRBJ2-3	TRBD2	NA	CASSLGLAGPTDTQYF	TGTGCCAGCAGCCTGGGACTAGCGGGGCCCACAGATACGCAGTATTTT
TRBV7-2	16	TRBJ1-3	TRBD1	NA	CASSLGGTGVGNTIYF	TGTGCCAGCAGCTTAGGAGGGACAGGGGTAGGAAACACCATATATTTT
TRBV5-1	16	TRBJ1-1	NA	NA	CASSREAGLMNTEAFF	TGCGCCAGCAGCCGGGAGGCAGGGCTCATGAACACTGAAGCTTTCTTT
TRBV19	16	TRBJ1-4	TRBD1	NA	CASSFSRQGINEKLFF	TGTGCCAGTAGTTTCTCACGACAGGGGATTAATGAAAAACTGTTTTTT
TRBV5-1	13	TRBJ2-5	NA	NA	CASSRRGAETQYF	TGCGCCAGCAGCCGGAGGGGCGCGGAGACCCAGTACTTC
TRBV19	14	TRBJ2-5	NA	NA	CASRGWAGDKTQYF	TGTGCCAGTAGAGGTTGGGCCGGGGATAAGACCCAGTACTTC
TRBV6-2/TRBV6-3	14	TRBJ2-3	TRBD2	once	CASSLAGGPNTQYF	TGTGCCAGCAGCCTAGCGGGGGGGCCAAATACGCAGTATTTT
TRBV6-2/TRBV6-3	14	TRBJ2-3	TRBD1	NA	CASSSDRGADTQYF	TGTGCCAGCAGTTCCGACAGGGGGGCAGATACGCAGTATTTT
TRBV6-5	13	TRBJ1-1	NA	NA	CASSYGRVTEAFF	TGTGCCAGCAGTTACGGGCGGGTTACTGAAGCTTTCTTT
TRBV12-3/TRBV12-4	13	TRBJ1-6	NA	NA	CASSFTLRSPLHF	TGTGCCAGCAGTTTCACTCTTAGATCACCCCTCCACTTT
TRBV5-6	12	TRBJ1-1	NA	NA	CASSLEGAEAFF	TGTGCCAGCAGCTTGGAGGGAGCTGAAGCTTTCTTT
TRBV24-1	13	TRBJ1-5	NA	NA	CATSVGEGQPQHF	TGTGCCACCAGTGTAGGAGAAGGTCAGCCCCAGCATTTT
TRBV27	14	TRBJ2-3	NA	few	CASSLQTAADTQYF	TGTGCCAGCAGTTTGCAAACCGCGGCGGATACGCAGTATTTT
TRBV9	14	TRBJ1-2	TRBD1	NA	CASSQIGQGNGYTF	TGTGCCAGCAGCCAGATTGGACAGGGGAACGGCTACACCTTC
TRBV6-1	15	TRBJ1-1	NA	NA	CASSEVGGGVYRAFF	TGTGCCAGCAGTGAAGTCGGGGGAGGTGTGTATCGAGCTTTCTTT
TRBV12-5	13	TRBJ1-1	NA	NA	CASGPDGGTEAFF	TGTGCTAGTGGTCCCGACGGGGGCACTGAAGCTTTCTTT
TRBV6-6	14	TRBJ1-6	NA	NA	CASSSAGSTSPLHF	TGTGCCAGCAGTTCTGCGGGGTCGACTTCACCCCTCCACTTT
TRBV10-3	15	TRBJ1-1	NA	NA	CAISERGSANTEAFF	TGTGCCATCAGTGAGAGGGGCTCCGCGAACACTGAAGCTTTCTTT
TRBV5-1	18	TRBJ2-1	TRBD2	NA	CASSVELSSGDFYNEQFF	TGCGCCAGCAGCGTGGAGCTGTCTAGCGGGGATTTCTACAATGAGCAGTTCTTC
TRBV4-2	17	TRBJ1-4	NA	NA	CASSHPPAGMAVEKLFF	TGTGCCAGCAGCCATCCTCCAGCCGGGATGGCGGTTGAAAAACTGTTTTTT
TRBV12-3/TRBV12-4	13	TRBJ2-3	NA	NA	CASSGGPGDTQYF	TGTGCCAGCAGCGGGGGGCCGGGAGATACGCAGTATTTT
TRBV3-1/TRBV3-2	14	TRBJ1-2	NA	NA	CASSAITGGYGYTF	TGTGCCAGCAGCGCAATCACGGGGGGCTATGGCTACACCTTC
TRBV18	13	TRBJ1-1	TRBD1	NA	CASSPTGGGEAFF	TGTGCCAGCTCCCCAACAGGGGGCGGTGAAGCTTTCTTT
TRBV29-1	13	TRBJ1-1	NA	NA	CSAEAGVGTEAFF	TGCAGCGCCGAGGCAGGGGTAGGCACTGAAGCTTTCTTT
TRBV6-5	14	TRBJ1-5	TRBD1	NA	CASSLGTGVQPQHF	TGTGCCAGCAGTCTCGGGACAGGGGTTCAGCCCCAGCATTTT
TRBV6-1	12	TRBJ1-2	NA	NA	CASSEGSYGYTF	TGTGCCAGCAGTGAAGGATCCTACGGCTACACCTTC
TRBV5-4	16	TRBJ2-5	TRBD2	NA	CASSLGLAGTQETQYF	TGTGCCAGCAGCTTGGGCCTAGCGGGGACCCAAGAGACCCAGTACTTC
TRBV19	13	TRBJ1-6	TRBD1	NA	CASGDRRFSPLHF	TGTGCCAGCGGGGACAGACGCTTCTCACCCCTCCACTTT